A selection of T cell receptor beta chains follows, all from one sample in a study of cytomegalovirus exposure and HLA in healthy donors. Generated by immunoSEQ multiplex PCR, the TCRdb table keeps only in-frame clones and is missing some. The data show approximately 110,000 clones, under 85% seen once. Sequenced sample: PBMCs. Receptors originate from a woman in her forties or fifties in good health and CMV-seropositive. Both conserved end residues are trimmed from each CDR3. D genes are given only for firm matches.

J: TRBJ2-2
D: -
V: TRBV7-2
CDR3: ASSLTILGELF

J: TRBJ2-2
D: -
V: TRBV9
CDR3: ACTRDGANTGELF

J: TRBJ1-2
D: TRBD1
V: TRBV5-8
CDR3: ASRPGTAPNYGYT

J: TRBJ1-3
D: -
V: TRBV4-1
CDR3: ASSQVEGNTIY

J: TRBJ1-1
D: -
V: TRBV4-1
CDR3: ASSPRQANTEAF

J: TRBJ1-2
D: -
V: TRBV4-1
CDR3: ASSQDPGENYGYT

J: TRBJ1-4
D: -
V: TRBV11-2
CDR3: ASSLVIQGREKLF

J: TRBJ1-1
D: -
V: TRBV19
CDR3: ASSTGIEAF

J: TRBJ2-5
D: TRBD2
V: TRBV5-1
CDR3: ASNLRLAGETQY

J: TRBJ1-2
D: TRBD1
V: TRBV27
CDR3: ASSPGTASVYGYT

J: TRBJ2-6
D: TRBD1
V: TRBV19
CDR3: ASSPRQGSGANVLT

J: TRBJ1-2
D: TRBD1
V: TRBV4-1
CDR3: ASSPLRQGSYGYT

J: TRBJ2-7
D: -
V: TRBV18
CDR3: ASSPSSGRTYEQY

J: TRBJ1-4
D: -
V: TRBV23-1
CDR3: ASSQSYGVTNEKLF

J: TRBJ1-5
D: -
V: TRBV5-1
CDR3: ASSLEGERGQPQH

J: -
D: -
V: TRBV20-1
CDR3: SARVSYEQY

J: TRBJ2-5
D: -
V: TRBV5-6
CDR3: ASAGRVQETQY

J: TRBJ2-7
D: -
V: TRBV2
CDR3: ASSGVGREQY

J: TRBJ1-2
D: -
V: TRBV2
CDR3: ASSAVGTLNYGYT

J: TRBJ2-7
D: TRBD2
V: TRBV5-6
CDR3: ASSWGLAGNSYEQY

J: TRBJ1-2
D: TRBD1
V: TRBV6-5
CDR3: ASSKDRGRMGGYT

J: TRBJ2-6
D: -
V: TRBV18
CDR3: ASSPRGSGANVLT

J: TRBJ2-2
D: TRBD2
V: TRBV9
CDR3: ASSATSGGPPGELF

J: TRBJ2-5
D: -
V: TRBV6-1
CDR3: ASSAGLMYQETQY

J: TRBJ2-1
D: TRBD2
V: TRBV27
CDR3: ASKLAGSKNEQF

J: TRBJ2-7
D: TRBD1
V: TRBV4-1
CDR3: ASSHSGTGPYEQY

J: TRBJ1-2
D: TRBD1
V: TRBV27
CDR3: ASATFGTAYGYT

J: TRBJ2-3
D: TRBD2
V: TRBV6-4
CDR3: ASKTHSGGAPDTQY

J: TRBJ1-1
D: -
V: TRBV7-8
CDR3: ASSLYGGFNTEAF

J: TRBJ2-2
D: -
V: TRBV7-7
CDR3: ASRSGKGTGELF

J: TRBJ2-2
D: -
V: TRBV10-3
CDR3: AISDGGALNTGELF

J: TRBJ2-5
D: -
V: TRBV5-4
CDR3: ASSLGLAQETQY

J: TRBJ1-5
D: -
V: TRBV27
CDR3: ASRPWGDSNQPQH

J: TRBJ2-7
D: TRBD1
V: TRBV6-1
CDR3: ASSEARTGHEQY

J: TRBJ2-1
D: -
V: TRBV6-1
CDR3: ASSEIIYQF

J: TRBJ1-6
D: -
V: TRBV7-2
CDR3: ASTLQYSPLH

J: TRBJ2-5
D: TRBD2
V: TRBV19
CDR3: ASSRRGGGTSGTYQETQY

J: TRBJ2-1
D: -
V: TRBV7-6
CDR3: ASSLDQGGPSEQF

J: TRBJ2-2
D: -
V: TRBV27
CDR3: ASRLRGTGELF

J: TRBJ1-3
D: TRBD1
V: TRBV19
CDR3: ASGTGTGNTIY

J: TRBJ1-4
D: TRBD1
V: TRBV28
CDR3: ASSTPGQLKLF

J: TRBJ1-4
D: -
V: TRBV19
CDR3: ASSIRVNEKLF

J: TRBJ2-2
D: -
V: TRBV28
CDR3: ASSLRGRDGELF

J: TRBJ2-7
D: -
V: TRBV6-5
CDR3: ASRTGSYEQY

J: TRBJ2-7
D: -
V: TRBV7-2
CDR3: ASSFSPQTVEQY

J: TRBJ2-7
D: TRBD1
V: TRBV28
CDR3: ASSFGQDLSYEQY

J: TRBJ1-6
D: -
V: TRBV11-2
CDR3: ASSFSPGGNNSPLH

J: TRBJ2-3
D: TRBD2
V: TRBV9
CDR3: ASSGGGGGATDTQY

J: TRBJ1-4
D: -
V: TRBV19
CDR3: ASSPGLRRNEKLF

J: TRBJ2-7
D: TRBD2
V: TRBV5-4
CDR3: ASSISSGASYEQY

J: TRBJ1-3
D: TRBD1
V: TRBV6-6
CDR3: ASSRQGSGNTIY

J: TRBJ1-5
D: -
V: TRBV6-1
CDR3: ASSGTLSNQPQH

J: TRBJ1-1
D: -
V: TRBV5-6
CDR3: ASSYPGENTEAF

J: TRBJ1-1
D: TRBD1
V: TRBV6-1
CDR3: ASSRGCEAF

J: TRBJ1-2
D: -
V: TRBV19
CDR3: ASRLLGNNYGYT

J: TRBJ2-6
D: -
V: TRBV28
CDR3: ASSPQAGRPGGANVLT

J: TRBJ2-3
D: -
V: TRBV12-1
CDR3: ASSLPLAGGLTLQY

J: TRBJ2-4
D: -
V: TRBV28
CDR3: ASSLAGVSQNIQY

J: TRBJ1-2
D: -
V: TRBV20-1
CDR3: SAGRGYT

J: TRBJ1-3
D: TRBD1
V: TRBV28
CDR3: ASTRGFSSGNTIY